The 20 T cell receptor beta chains below come from one sample, sequenced in a study of blood T cell repertoires in COVID-19. TCRdb's copy holds only in-frame clones and misses some; the assay was immunoSEQ multiplex PCR. Of approximately 210,000 clones in the sample, approximately 85% were seen once. Material: PBMCs or T cells enriched from blood (not recorded which). The receptors shown here come from a man aged 35 to 55 who had recovered from COVID-19.

CDR3 residues: CASKQEKSLETQYF. In nucleotides, the CDR3 is TGTGCCAGTAAACAGGAAAAGTCTCTGGAGACCCAGTACTTC. The chain has TRBV19 and TRBJ2-5, with D possibly TRBD1 on 5 matching bases. V lost 7 bases and J 5 bases, leaving 17 bases between the germline ends. The CDR3 spans 14 residues. From germline, CDR1 is LNHDA and CDR2 SQIVND (reference sequence).

This rearrangement joins TRBV2 to TRBJ2-7; 9 positions agree with TRBD2. Germline V CDR1 and CDR2: SNHLY, FYNNEI. The V segment lost 8 bases and the J segment 0 bases; nucleotides outside the gene matches: 2. The CDR3 totals 13 residues. The CDR3 reads CASFSGSSYEQYF. The DNA for the CDR3 is TGTGCCAGCTTTAGCGGGAGCTCCTACGAGCAGTACTTC.

The CDR3 region is CASSLNGGTELAKNIQYF. The CDR3 bases are TGTGCCAGCAGCTTGAATGGTGGGACTGAACTAGCCAAAAACATTCAGTACTTC. The genes are TRBV5-4 and TRBJ2-4, with D tentatively TRBD2 (6 bases). The CDR3 loop spans 18 amino acids. The germline V and J ends were trimmed by 1 base and 0 bases, with 17 bases remaining between them. Germline CDR1 and CDR2: SGHNT and YYREEE (reference sequence).

The chain carries TRBV11-2 and TRBJ2-7; perhaps TRBD2 as D (5 bases). Trimming shortened V by 1 base and J by 6 bases, and 13 bases separated the two germline ends. The CDR3 is made up of 14 amino acids. Germline CDR1 reads SGHAT; CDR2 reads FQNNGV. CDR3 bases: TGTGCCAGCAGCTTAGTCGGGAACAGAGCCGAGCAGTACGTC. Protein sequence: CASSLVGNRAEQYV.

The V call is TRBV19, the J call TRBJ2-1; 10 bases are shared with TRBD2. With V trimmed by 5 bases and J by 7 bases, 14 bases remained unmatched. The CDR3 runs 17 residues. Germline assignment: CDR1 LNHDA and CDR2 SQIVND (reference sequence). The CDR3 DNA follows: TGTGCCAGTAGTCTCGAGCGGGAGGGCCTCGGTAGAAATGAGCAGTTCTTC. Protein: CASSLEREGLGRNEQFF.

The CDR3 coding sequence is TGTGCCAGCAGTTTATCTTATGACAGGAACACCTACGAGCAGTACTTC. This sequence encodes CASSLSYDRNTYEQYF. The chain joins TRBV28 to TRBJ2-7, with TRBD1 as a possible D gene (6 bases). Germline-derived CDR1 and CDR2 are MDHEN and SYDVKM. V dropped 1 base and J dropped 2 bases, with 15 bases sitting between them. CDR3 length: 16 amino acids.

This chain uses TRBV21-1 with TRBJ1-5. TRBV21-1 is a pseudogene locus. This CDR3 has 16 residues. CDR3 nucleotides: TGTGCCAGCACTAAGGGGAGGAGGGATAGCAATCAGCCCCAGCATTTT. As protein: CASTKGRRDSNQPQHF.

The rearrangement uses TRBV11-2 and TRBJ2-7, with 8 bases fitting TRBD1. Trimming cost V 5 bases and J 1 base; bases outside gene matches: 4. The germline V gene has CDR1 SGHAT and CDR2 FQNNGV. The CDR3 length is 14 residues. CDR3 amino acids: CASSHGTGSYEQYF. The CDR3 bases are TGTGCCAGCAGCCACGGGACAGGATCCTACGAGCAGTACTTC.

The chain is built from TRBV2 and TRBJ2-5; D unresolved. The V gene lost 4 bases and the J gene lost 5 bases, with 14 bases spanning the gap. The CDR3 is 14 amino acids. CDR1 and CDR2 (germline): SNHLY, FYNNEI. CDR3 loop: CASSVNGLWETQYF. The CDR3 nucleotides are TGTGCCAGCAGTGTCAATGGCCTCTGGGAGACCCAGTACTTC.

V usage is TRBV6-2 or TRBV6-3 and J usage is TRBJ2-7, with 9 bases matching TRBD2. V lost 7 bases and J lost 4; bases outside the gene matches: 11. There are 15 residues in the CDR3. Germline V gene lookup returns CDR1 MNHEY and CDR2 SVGEGT. For the CDR3, the DNA is TGTGCCAGCACCCCGCGGGGGAGCGGGAGGTACGAGCAGTACGTC. Amino acid sequence: CASTPRGSGRYEQYV.

V and J are TRBV7-6 and TRBJ2-1; perhaps TRBD1 as D (5 bases). Germline CDR1 is SGHVS and CDR2 is FNYEAQ. V gave up 1 base and J gave up 1 base, with 11 bases separating them. This CDR3 has 16 amino acids. The CDR3 loop is CASSLGSAGSYNEQFF. The CDR3 DNA sequence: TGTGCCAGCAGCTTAGGGTCGGCAGGGTCCTACAATGAGCAGTTCTTC.

The V gene is TRBV5-6, the J gene TRBJ1-5, with D tentatively TRBD1 (5 bases). The CDR3 is 16 residues long. V lost 1 base, J lost 0 bases, and 11 bases lay in between. Germline V gene lookup returns CDR1 SGHDT and CDR2 YYEEEE. The CDR3 sequence is CASSLNRPYSNQPQHF. In nucleotides, the CDR3 is TGTGCCAGCAGCTTGAACAGGCCCTATAGCAATCAGCCCCAGCATTTT.

This chain uses TRBV6-5 with TRBJ2-1; a possible D gene is TRBD1 (7 bases). This CDR3 is 14 amino acids long. Germline values: CDR1 MNHEY, CDR2 SVGAGI. Trimming shortened V by 2 bases and J by 12 bases, and 17 bases separated the two germline ends. This CDR3 reads CASSYQGGHGGQFF. The CDR3 DNA follows: TGTGCCAGCAGTTACCAGGGGGGCCATGGTGGGCAGTTCTTC.

The chain recombines TRBV9 with TRBJ2-5, with a tentative D call TRBD2 (6 bases). From germline, CDR1 is SGDLS and CDR2 YYNGEE. This CDR3 has 13 amino acids. Deletions cut 4 bases from V and 6 bases from J, with 13 bases between. This chain's CDR3 is CASSITSMQTQYF. The CDR3 coding sequence is TGTGCCAGCAGCATAACTAGCATGCAGACCCAGTACTTC. Full variable domain (remainder filled in from reference TRBV9 and TRBJ2-5): DSGVTQTPKHLITATGQRVTLRCSPRSGDLSVYWYQQSLDQGLQFLIQYYNGEERAKGNILERFSAQQFPDLHSELNLSSLELGDSALYFCASSITSMQTQYFGPGTRLLVL.

The rearrangement uses TRBV19 and TRBJ1-5; a possible D gene is TRBD1 (5 bases). Germline V CDR1 and CDR2: LNHDA, SQIVND (reference sequence). Trimming left V 4 bases short and J 0 bases short, with 19 bases between. The CDR3 is made up of 18 amino acids. The CDR3 bases are TGTGCCAGTAGTAAGGGCAGGGCCACGCTTTATAGCAATCAGCCCCAGCATTTT. As protein: CASSKGRATLYSNQPQHF.

The chain uses TRBV24-1 and TRBJ2-7, with 7 bases aligning to TRBD1. Germline lookup yields CDR1 KGHDR and CDR2 SFDVKD. There are 15 residues in the CDR3. The J segment lost 2 bases and the V segment lost 12 bases, leaving 15 bases of the junction unmatched. CDR3 DNA: TGTGCCCCACACGCCGAAACAGGGGACCCCTACGAGCAGTACGTC. Protein sequence: CAPHAETGDPYEQYV.

The CDR3 region has the DNA TGTGCCAGCAGCCAAGATCGGTGGGCAGGGGAGAACTATGGCTACACCTTC. This translates into CASSQDRWAGENYGYTF. The V and J genes are TRBV14 and TRBJ1-2, with D tentatively TRBD1 (6 bases). CDR1 is SGHDN, CDR2 FVKESK, per germline. V was pared by 0 bases and J by 2 bases, with 16 bases between. The CDR3 covers 17 residues.

J is TRBJ1-2 and V is TRBV28, with a possible D match to TRBD1 (5 bases). The germline CDR1 and CDR2 sequences are MDHEN and SYDVKM. This CDR3 is built from 13 residues. V was trimmed by 4 bases and J by 8 bases, leaving 14 bases between them. CDR3 bases: TGTGCCAGCAGTTCCGGGGGGTGGTACGGCTACACCTTC. Protein sequence: CASSSGGWYGYTF.

DNA of the CDR3: TGTGCCAGCAGTTACCCGACAGGGACCGTCTACGAGCAGTACTTC. It encodes CASSYPTGTVYEQYF. V gene TRBV6-2 or TRBV6-3 combines with J gene TRBJ2-7, with TRBD1 matching over 7 bases. Trimming took 2 bases from V and 3 from J; bases not matched to a gene: 7. The length of the CDR3 is 15 residues. Germline CDR1 is MNHEY and CDR2 is SVGEGT.

V gene TRBV6-4 combines with J gene TRBJ2-7; TRBD1 agrees at 10 bases. The V gene's germline CDR1 is MRHNA and CDR2 SNTAGT. CDR3 length: 16 amino acids. The ends lost 8 bases at V and 3 bases at J; junction bases unmatched: 13. CDR3 sequence (DNA): TGTGCCAGCCCACCTTCCAGGACAGGGGGGGTCTACGAGCAGTACGTC. Protein product: CASPPSRTGGVYEQYV.